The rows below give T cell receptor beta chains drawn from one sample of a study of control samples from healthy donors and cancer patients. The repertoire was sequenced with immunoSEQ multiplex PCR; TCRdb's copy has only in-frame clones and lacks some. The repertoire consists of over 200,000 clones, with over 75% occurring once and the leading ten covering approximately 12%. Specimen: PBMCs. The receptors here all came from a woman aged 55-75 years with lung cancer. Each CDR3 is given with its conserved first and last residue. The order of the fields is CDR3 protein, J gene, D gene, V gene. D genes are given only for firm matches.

cdr3_aa: CASSLVGDTQYF
j_call: TRBJ2-3
d_call: -
v_call: TRBV7-2

cdr3_aa: CASSLAGAGNSYEQYF
j_call: TRBJ2-7
d_call: -
v_call: TRBV7-8

cdr3_aa: CASSLRSTDTQYF
j_call: TRBJ2-3
d_call: -
v_call: TRBV3-1/TRBV3-2

cdr3_aa: CASSWAVSSYNEQFF
j_call: TRBJ2-1
d_call: -
v_call: TRBV19

cdr3_aa: CASSRDRVIAEAFF
j_call: TRBJ1-1
d_call: TRBD1
v_call: TRBV27

cdr3_aa: CASSLGTSGSGEQYF
j_call: TRBJ2-7
d_call: TRBD2
v_call: TRBV18

cdr3_aa: CASSLNRGQGSEQYF
j_call: TRBJ2-7
d_call: -
v_call: TRBV11-2

cdr3_aa: CASSSWTGYEQYF
j_call: TRBJ2-7
d_call: -
v_call: TRBV28

cdr3_aa: CASTIGTANSPLHF
j_call: TRBJ1-6
d_call: -
v_call: TRBV5-1

cdr3_aa: CASSPSRTGLGGANVLTF
j_call: TRBJ2-6
d_call: -
v_call: TRBV18

cdr3_aa: CASRGQGASNQPQHF
j_call: TRBJ1-5
d_call: TRBD1
v_call: TRBV10-2

cdr3_aa: CATSDRAGPNHNEQFF
j_call: TRBJ2-1
d_call: TRBD2
v_call: TRBV24-1

cdr3_aa: CATSEGTGGRGEQFF
j_call: TRBJ2-1
d_call: TRBD1
v_call: TRBV24-1

cdr3_aa: CASSLGQEKLFF
j_call: TRBJ1-4
d_call: -
v_call: TRBV7-9

cdr3_aa: CASSHPVPYEQYF
j_call: TRBJ2-7
d_call: -
v_call: TRBV2

cdr3_aa: CAISESRGNQPQHF
j_call: TRBJ1-5
d_call: TRBD1
v_call: TRBV10-3

cdr3_aa: CASSPGLAGPVNEQFF
j_call: TRBJ2-1
d_call: TRBD2
v_call: TRBV18

cdr3_aa: CAWRTSGYNEQFF
j_call: TRBJ2-1
d_call: TRBD2
v_call: TRBV30

cdr3_aa: CASSPRRQNTEAFF
j_call: TRBJ1-1
d_call: -
v_call: TRBV11-3

cdr3_aa: CASSVGHGGTEAFF
j_call: TRBJ1-1
d_call: -
v_call: TRBV9

cdr3_aa: CASSLWGGSAADTEAFF
j_call: TRBJ1-1
d_call: -
v_call: TRBV5-1

cdr3_aa: CASSRIQGDGYTF
j_call: TRBJ1-2
d_call: -
v_call: TRBV5-1

cdr3_aa: CASSLVLAEANEQFF
j_call: TRBJ2-1
d_call: TRBD2
v_call: TRBV5-6

cdr3_aa: CASSETNPQPQHF
j_call: TRBJ1-5
d_call: -
v_call: TRBV2